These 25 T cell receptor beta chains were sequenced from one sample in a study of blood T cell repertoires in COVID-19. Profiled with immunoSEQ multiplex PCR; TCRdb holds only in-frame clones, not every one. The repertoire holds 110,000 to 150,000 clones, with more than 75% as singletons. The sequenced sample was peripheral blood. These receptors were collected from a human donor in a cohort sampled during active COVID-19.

The CDR3 here is CASSIYGYGYTF. The CDR3, as DNA: TGTGCCAGTAGTATTTACGGTTATGGCTACACCTTC. This chain links TRBV19 with TRBJ1-2; D remains unclear. Trimming left V 3 bases short and J 5 bases short, with 7 bases between. Germline assignment: CDR1 LNHDA and CDR2 SQIVND (reference sequence). The CDR3 is 12 residues long.

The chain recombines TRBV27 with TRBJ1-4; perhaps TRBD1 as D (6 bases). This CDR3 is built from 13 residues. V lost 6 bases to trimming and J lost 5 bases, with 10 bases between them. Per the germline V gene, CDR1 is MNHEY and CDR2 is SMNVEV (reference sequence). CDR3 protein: CASSYRENEKLFF. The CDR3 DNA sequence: TGTGCCAGCAGCTACAGGGAAAATGAAAAACTGTTTTTT.

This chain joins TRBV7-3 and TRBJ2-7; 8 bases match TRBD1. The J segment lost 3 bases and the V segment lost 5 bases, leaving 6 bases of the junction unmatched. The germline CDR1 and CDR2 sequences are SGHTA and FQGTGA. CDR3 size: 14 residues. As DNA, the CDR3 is TGTGCCAGCAGCCCAACCGGGACAGGCTACGAGCAGTACTTC. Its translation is CASSPTGTGYEQYF.

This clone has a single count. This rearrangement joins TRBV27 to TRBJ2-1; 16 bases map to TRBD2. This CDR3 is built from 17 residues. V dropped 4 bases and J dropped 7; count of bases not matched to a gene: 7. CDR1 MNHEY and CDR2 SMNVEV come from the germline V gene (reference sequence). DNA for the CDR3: TGTGCCAGCAGTTCGGGACTAGCGGGAGGGCCTTGGAATGAGCAGTTCTTC. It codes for CASSSGLAGGPWNEQFF.

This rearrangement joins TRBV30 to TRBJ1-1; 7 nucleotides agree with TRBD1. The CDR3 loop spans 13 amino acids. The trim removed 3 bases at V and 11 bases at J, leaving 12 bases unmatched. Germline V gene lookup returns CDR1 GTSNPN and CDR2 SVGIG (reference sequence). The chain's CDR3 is CAWSLTHTGEAFF. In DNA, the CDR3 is TGTGCCTGGAGCCTAACCCACACAGGGGAGGCTTTCTTT.

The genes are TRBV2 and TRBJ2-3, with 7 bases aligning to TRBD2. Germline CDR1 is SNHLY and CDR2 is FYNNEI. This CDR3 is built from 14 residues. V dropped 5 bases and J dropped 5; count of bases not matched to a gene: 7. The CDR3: CASSRGRVGDTQYF. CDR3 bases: TGTGCCAGCAGTCGGGGGAGGGTAGGAGATACGCAGTATTTT.

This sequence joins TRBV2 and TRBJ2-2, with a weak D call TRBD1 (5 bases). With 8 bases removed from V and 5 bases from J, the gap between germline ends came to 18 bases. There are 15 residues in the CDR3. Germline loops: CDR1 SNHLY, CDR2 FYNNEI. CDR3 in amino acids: CASDIGRKGTGELFF. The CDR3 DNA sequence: TGTGCCAGCGACATTGGGCGAAAGGGGACCGGGGAGCTGTTTTTT.

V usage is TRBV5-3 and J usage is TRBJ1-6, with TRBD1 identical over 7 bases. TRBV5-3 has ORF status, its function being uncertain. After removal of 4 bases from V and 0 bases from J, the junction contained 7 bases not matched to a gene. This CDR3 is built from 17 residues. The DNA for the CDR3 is TGTGCCAGAAGCCACGGACAGGAGAGCTCCTATAATTCACCCCTCCACTTT. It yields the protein CARSHGQESSYNSPLHF.

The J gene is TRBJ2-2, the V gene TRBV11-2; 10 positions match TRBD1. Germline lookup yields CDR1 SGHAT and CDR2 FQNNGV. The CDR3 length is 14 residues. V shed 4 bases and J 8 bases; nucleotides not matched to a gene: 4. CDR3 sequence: CASSSRQGAGELFF. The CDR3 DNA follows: TGTGCCAGCAGCTCACGACAGGGGGCTGGGGAGCTGTTTTTT.

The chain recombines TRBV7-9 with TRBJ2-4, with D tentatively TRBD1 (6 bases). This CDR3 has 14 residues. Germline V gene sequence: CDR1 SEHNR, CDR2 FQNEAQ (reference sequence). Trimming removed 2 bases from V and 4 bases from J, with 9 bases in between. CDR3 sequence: CASSLSGDKNIQYF. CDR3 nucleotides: TGTGCCAGCAGCTTATCAGGGGATAAAAACATTCAGTACTTC.

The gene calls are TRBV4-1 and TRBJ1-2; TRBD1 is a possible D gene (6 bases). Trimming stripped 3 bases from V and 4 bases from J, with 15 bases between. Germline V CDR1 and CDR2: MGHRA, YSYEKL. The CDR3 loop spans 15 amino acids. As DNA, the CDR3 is TGCGCCAGCAGCCAGTTTAGGACAGTGGGCTATGGCTACACCTTC. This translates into CASSQFRTVGYGYTF.

CDR3 protein: CASSLVGVTSDHEQFF. The DNA for the CDR3 is TGTGCCAGCAGTTTGGTTGGGGTGACTAGCGATCATGAGCAGTTCTTC. The chain has TRBV28 and TRBJ2-1; TRBD2 matches 8 bases. The trim removed 3 bases at V and 8 bases at J, leaving 12 bases unmatched. The CDR3 runs to 16 residues. Germline V gene lookup returns CDR1 MDHEN and CDR2 SYDVKM.

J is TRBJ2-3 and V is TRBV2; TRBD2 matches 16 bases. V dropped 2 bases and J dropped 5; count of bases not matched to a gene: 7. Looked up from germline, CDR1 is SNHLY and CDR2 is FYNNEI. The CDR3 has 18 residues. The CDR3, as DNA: TGTGCCAGCAGTGAATCAGGGGGACTAGCGGGAGGGATAGATACGCAGTATTTT. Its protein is CASSESGGLAGGIDTQYF.

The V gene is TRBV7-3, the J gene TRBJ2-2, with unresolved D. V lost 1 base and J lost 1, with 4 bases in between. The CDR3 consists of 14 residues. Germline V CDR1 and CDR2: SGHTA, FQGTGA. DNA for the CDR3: TGTGCCAGCAGCTTAAGTATGAACACCGGGGAGCTGTTTTTT. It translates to CASSLSMNTGELFF.

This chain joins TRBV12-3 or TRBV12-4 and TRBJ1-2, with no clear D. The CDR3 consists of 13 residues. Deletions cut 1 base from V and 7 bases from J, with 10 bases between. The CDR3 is CASSLGRWGGYTF. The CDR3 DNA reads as TGTGCCAGCAGTTTAGGGAGGTGGGGTGGCTACACCTTC.

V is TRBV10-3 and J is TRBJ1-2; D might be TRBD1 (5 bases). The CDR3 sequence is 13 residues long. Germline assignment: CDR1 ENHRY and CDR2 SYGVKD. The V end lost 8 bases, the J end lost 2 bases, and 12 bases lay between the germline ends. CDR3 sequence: CAICPTENYGYTF. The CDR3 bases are TGTGCCATCTGTCCGACAGAGAACTATGGCTACACCTTC.

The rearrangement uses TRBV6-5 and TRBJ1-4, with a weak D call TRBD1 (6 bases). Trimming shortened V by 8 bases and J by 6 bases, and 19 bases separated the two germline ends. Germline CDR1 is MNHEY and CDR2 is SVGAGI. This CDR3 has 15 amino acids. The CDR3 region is CASGGHAVGHEKLFF. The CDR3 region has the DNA TGTGCCAGCGGGGGACACGCAGTTGGGCATGAAAAACTGTTTTTT.

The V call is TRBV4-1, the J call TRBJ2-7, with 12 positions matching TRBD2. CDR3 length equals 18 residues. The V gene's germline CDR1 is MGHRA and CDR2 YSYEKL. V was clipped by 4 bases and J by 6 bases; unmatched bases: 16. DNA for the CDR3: TGCGCCAGCAGCCGCTACGGGGGGCTAGCGGGAGGGCGGGGCGAGCAGTACTTC. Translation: CASSRYGGLAGGRGEQYF.

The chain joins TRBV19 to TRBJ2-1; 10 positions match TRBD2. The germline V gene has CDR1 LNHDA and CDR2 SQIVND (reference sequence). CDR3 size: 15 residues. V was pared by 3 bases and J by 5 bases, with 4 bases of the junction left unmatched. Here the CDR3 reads CASSITSGINNEQFF. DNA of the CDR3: TGTGCCAGTAGTATTACTAGCGGGATCAACAATGAGCAGTTCTTC.

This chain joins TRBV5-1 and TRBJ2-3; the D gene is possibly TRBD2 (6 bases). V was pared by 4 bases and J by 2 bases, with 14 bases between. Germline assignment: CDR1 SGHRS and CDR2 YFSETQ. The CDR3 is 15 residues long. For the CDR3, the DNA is TGCGCCAGCAGCCGCGGGACCGGTTACACAGATACGCAGTATTTT. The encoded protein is CASSRGTGYTDTQYF.

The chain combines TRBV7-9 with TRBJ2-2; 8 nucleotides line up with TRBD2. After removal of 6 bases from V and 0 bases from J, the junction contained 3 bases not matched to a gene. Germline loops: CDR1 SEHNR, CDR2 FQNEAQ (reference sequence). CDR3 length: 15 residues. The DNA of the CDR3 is TGTGCCAGCAGTCGTAGCGGGGCGAACACCGGGGAGCTGTTTTTT. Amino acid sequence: CASSRSGANTGELFF.

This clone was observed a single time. CDR3 sequence reads: CASSPDRYNEQFF. CDR3 sequence (DNA): TGTGCCAGCAGCCCGGACAGGTACAATGAGCAGTTCTTC. The chain combines TRBV7-6 with TRBJ2-1; 7 nucleotides match TRBD1. The CDR3 is made up of 13 amino acids. Germline V gene sequence: CDR1 SGHVS, CDR2 FNYEAQ. With 5 bases clipped from V and 4 bases from J, the junction kept 2 bases outside the gene matches.

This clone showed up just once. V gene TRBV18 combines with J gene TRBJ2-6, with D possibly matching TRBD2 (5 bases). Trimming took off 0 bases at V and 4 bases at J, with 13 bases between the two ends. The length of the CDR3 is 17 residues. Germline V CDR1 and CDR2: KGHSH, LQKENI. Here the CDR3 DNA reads TGTGCCAGCTCACCACCGAGGCGAGCGGCCGGGGCCAACGTCCTGACTTTC. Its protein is CASSPPRRAAGANVLTF.

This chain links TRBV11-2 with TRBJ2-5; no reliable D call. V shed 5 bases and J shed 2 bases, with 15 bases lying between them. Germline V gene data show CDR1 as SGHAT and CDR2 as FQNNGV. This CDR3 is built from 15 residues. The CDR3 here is CASSRFSLEQETQYF. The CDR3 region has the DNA TGTGCCAGCAGCAGATTTTCCTTGGAGCAAGAGACCCAGTACTTC.

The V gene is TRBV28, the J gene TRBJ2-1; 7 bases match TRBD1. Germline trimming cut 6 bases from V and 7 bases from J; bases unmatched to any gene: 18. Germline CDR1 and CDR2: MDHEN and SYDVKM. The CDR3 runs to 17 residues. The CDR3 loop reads CASSPGVWDRFENEQFF. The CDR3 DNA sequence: TGTGCCAGCAGCCCTGGTGTATGGGACAGATTCGAGAATGAGCAGTTCTTC.